One T cell receptor beta chain is described in this entry. These data come from a study of blood T cell repertoires in COVID-19. About the research overall: Specimens from acute and convalescent COVID-19 originated in the United States, Italy and Spain.

The repertoire was sequenced with immunoSEQ multiplex PCR; TCRdb's copy has only in-frame clones and lacks some. The table lists approximately 250,000 clones, approximately 81% of them singletons, with 4.2% in the top ten. Germline trimming cut 4 bases from V and 6 bases from J; bases unmatched to any gene: 2. The CDR3 sequence is 13 residues long. Germline values: CDR1 SGHAT, CDR2 FQNNGV. The J gene is TRBJ2-1, the V gene TRBV11-2, with TRBD2 matching 8 bases. Sequenced: peripheral blood. This receptor was taken from a man between 60 and 75 years old with acute or convalescent COVID-19. The CDR3: CASSSGTSNEQFF. The CDR3 nucleotides are TGTGCCAGCAGCTCGGGGACTAGCAATGAGCAGTTCTTC.